Listed here are 17 T cell receptor beta chains from one sample, sequenced in a study of Graves' ophthalmopathy and Graves' hyperthyroidism. Amplified material comprised TCR beta CDR3 regions derived from RNA transcripts. Amplification began with first-round RT-PCR using HTBI primers, then second-round multiplex PCR was performed. Each CDR3 protein gets one entry after TCRdb re-called the multiplex PCR reads with MiXCR. The table records around 1.1 million distinct CDR3 sequences, 35% to 40% of them present only once. Sequencing was performed on peripheral blood or thyroid tissue (not recorded which). The receptor source for this set is an adult man with Graves' hyperthyroidism.

In its sample, this clonotype was seen many times. This chain connects TRBV6-6 to TRBJ2-7; D not resolved. Germline CDR1 MNHNY, CDR2 SVGAGI (reference sequence). The CDR3 length is 14 residues. Trimming removed 0 bases from V and 2 bases from J, with 8 bases in between. CDR3 sequence: CASSYSGYAYEQYF. DNA for the CDR3: TGTGCCAGCAGTTACTCAGGGTACGCCTACGAGCAGTACTTC.

This clonotype was counted many times. J is TRBJ1-2 and V is TRBV7-9; D ambiguous. Per the germline V gene, CDR1 is SEHNR and CDR2 is FQNEAQ (reference sequence). V gave up 7 bases and J gave up 8 bases, with 20 bases separating them. The CDR3 consists of 14 residues. In DNA form, the CDR3 reads TGTGCCAGCACCTTGTACCCCGGGAGACAAGGCTACACCTTC. The encoded protein is CASTLYPGRQGYTF.

The table lists this clonotype with a few counts. The chain employs TRBV20-1 and TRBJ1-2; D not resolved. CDR3 length: 12 amino acids. V was pared by 2 bases and J by 5 bases, with 9 bases between. Germline lookup yields CDR1 DFQATT and CDR2 SNEGSKA (reference sequence). The CDR3 DNA follows: TGCAGTGCTAGACAGCCCCCTTATGGCTACACCTTC. Its protein product is CSARQPPYGYTF.

This clonotype came up many times. V gene TRBV4-3 combines with J gene TRBJ1-1; a weak D match, TRBD1 (6 bases). With 2 bases removed from V and 4 bases from J, the gap between germline ends came to 8 bases. The CDR3 is 13 residues long. In germline, CDR1 is LGHNA, CDR2 YSLEER. The CDR3 nucleotides are TGCGCCAGCAGCCAAAAAGGGGGCACTGAAGCTTTCTTT. This encodes CASSQKGGTEAFF.

For the CDR3, the DNA is TGTGCCACCGGGCAGGGGGCGTATGGCTACACCTTC. Its protein is CATGQGAYGYTF. V and J are TRBV24-1 and TRBJ1-2, with 8 nucleotides matching TRBD1. CDR1 is KGHDR, CDR2 SFDVKD, per germline. With 9 bases clipped from V and 5 bases from J, the junction kept 4 bases outside the gene matches. The CDR3 loop spans 12 amino acids.

The chain employs TRBV7-2 and TRBJ1-2; D call uncertain. From germline, CDR1 is SGHTA and CDR2 FQGNSA. The V gene lost 7 bases and the J gene lost 6 bases, with 24 bases spanning the gap. CDR3 length: 16 residues. For the CDR3, the DNA is TGTGCCAGCACCAGGACGGTCTTAAGGGAAAGGGATGGCTACACCTTC. This translates into CASTRTVLRERDGYTF.

This clonotype was observed at least ten times. The CDR3 bases are TGTGCCAGCAGCAATACAGCGACGGAACAGCCCCAGCATTTT. Translating gives CASSNTATEQPQHF. The chain has TRBV5-5 and TRBJ1-5; no clear D. The CDR3 runs 14 residues. Trimming removed 4 bases at V and 7 bases at J, with 15 bases between. Germline values: CDR1 SGHKS, CDR2 YYEKEE (reference sequence).

V gene TRBV28 combines with J gene TRBJ1-2; TRBD1 is a possible D gene (6 bases). The CDR3 has 14 residues. CDR1 and CDR2 (germline): MDHEN, SYDVKM. V was shortened by 3 bases and J by 4 bases, with 12 bases between the two germline ends. CDR3 residues: CASSFRDTLYGYTF. For the CDR3, the DNA is TGTGCCAGCAGTTTCCGGGACACCCTCTATGGCTACACCTTC.

This clonotype has more than one count but fewer than ten. This may come from a read error, since a much larger clone is one base off. This sequence joins TRBV28 and TRBJ1-1; D is uncertain. The CDR3 consists of 10 residues. From germline, CDR1 is MDHEN and CDR2 SYDVKM. Trimming pared 5 bases from V and 3 bases from J, leaving 1 base between. The CDR3 DNA sequence: TGTGCCAGCAGTCACACTGAAGCTTTCTTT. Translating it yields CASSHTEAFF.

Remarks on this clonotype: It is likely a read error, because the conserved phenylalanine at the end of the CDR3 is missing. The J gene is TRBJ1-6, the V gene TRBV5-1; 7 positions match TRBD1. The CDR3 sequence is 13 residues long. CDR1 and CDR2 (germline): SGHRS, YFSETQ. V trimming: 6 bases; J trimming: 7 bases; junction bases outside the gene matches: 4. In nucleotides, the CDR3 is TGCGCCAGCAACGACAGGGACAATTCACCCCTCCACCTT. Translated, it gives CASNDRDNSPLHL.

As for this clonotype: Germline and junction disagree at one end, which may indicate a read error. The chain carries TRBV10-3 and TRBJ2-7; D might be TRBD2 (6 bases). Germline V gene lookup returns CDR1 ENHRY and CDR2 SYGVKD. This CDR3 spans 15 amino acids. Here the CDR3 reads CASSEARRRAREQYF. CDR3 DNA: TGTGCCAGCAGTGAAGCGCGGAGGAGGGCCCGCGAGCAGTACTTC.

This clonotype was seen at least ten times. The junction departs from the called germline gene at one end, perhaps through a read error. The CDR3 reads CASSLFPYEQYF. The CDR3 nucleotides read TGTGCCAGCAGCTTATTTCCCTATGAGCAGTACTTC. The V and J genes are TRBV7-2 and TRBJ2-7; D is unresolved. The CDR3 is 12 amino acids. The germline CDR1 and CDR2 sequences are SGHTA and FQGNSA. The whole variable domain, remainder taken from reference TRBV7-2 and TRBJ2-7, is GAGVSQSPSNKVTEKGKDVELRCDPISGHTALYWYRQSLGQGLEFLIYFQGNSAPDKSGLPSDRFSAERTGGSVSTLTIQRTQQEDSAVYLCASSLFPYEQYFGPGTRLTVT.

V and J are TRBV12-3 or TRBV12-4 and TRBJ1-2; D not certain. This CDR3 has 14 amino acids. With 2 bases removed from V and 4 bases from J, the gap between germline ends came to 11 bases. CDR3: CASSLSQVGYGYTF. In nucleotides, the CDR3 is TGTGCCAGCAGTTTAAGCCAGGTCGGCTATGGCTACACCTTC.

The chain has TRBV20-1 and TRBJ2-7; 9 nucleotides match TRBD2. The CDR3 has 14 amino acids. The trim removed 5 bases at V and 3 bases at J, leaving 8 bases unmatched. The germline V gene encodes CDR1 DFQATT and CDR2 SNEGSKA (reference sequence). The CDR3 protein is CSAPTGTSYYEQYF. CDR3 sequence (DNA): TGCAGTGCTCCAACCGGGACTAGCTACTACGAGCAGTACTTC.

The sample holds a few counts of this clonotype. The V call is TRBV19, the J call TRBJ1-2; maybe TRBD1 (5 bases). Germline lookup yields CDR1 LNHDA and CDR2 SQIVND (reference sequence). Trimming removed 3 bases at V and 3 bases at J, with 11 bases between. This CDR3 comprises 14 residues. The CDR3 reads CASSIGRGDYGYTF. The CDR3 DNA reads TGTGCCAGTAGTATCGGAAGGGGCGACTATGGCTACACCTTC. Supplemented by reference TRBV19 and TRBJ1-2, the full variable domain reads DGGITQSPKYLFRKEGQNVTLSCEQNLNHDAMYWYRQDPGQGLRLIYYSQIVNDFQKGDIAEGYSVSREKKESFPLTVTSAQKNPTAFYLCASSIGRGDYGYTFGSGTRLTVV.

With regard to this clonotype: A read error may be the cause here, since a much bigger clone is one base away. V gene TRBV7-9 combines with J gene TRBJ2-2; perhaps TRBD1 as D (6 bases). Germline CDR1 SEHNR, CDR2 FQNEAQ (reference sequence). The V gene lost 8 bases and the J gene lost 6 bases, with 13 bases spanning the gap. The CDR3 totals 13 residues. The chain's CDR3 is CASQGPGAGELFF. CDR3 bases: TGTGCCAGCCAGGGGCCGGGCGCCGGGGAGCTGTTTTTT.

The sample holds a few counts of this clonotype. The junction and the germline gene differ at one end; a read error may be behind it. This chain links TRBV7-2 with TRBJ2-7; 10 positions agree with TRBD2. Germline V gives CDR1 SGHTA, CDR2 FQGNSA. CDR3 length: 15 amino acids. The CDR3 nucleotides read TGCGCCAGCAGCGGGGGGGCGGGGACCTACTACGAGCAGTACTTC. As protein: CASSGGAGTYYEQYF.